Presented here are 5 T cell receptor beta chains from one specimen sequenced in a study of a mutant IDH1 vaccine in newly diagnosed glioma. This sample's time point: week 35, safety follow-up. A single vaccine dose contained 300 ug of mutant IDH1 20-mer peptide, and topical imiquimod was used with it. Generated by immunoSEQ multiplex PCR, the TCRdb table keeps only in-frame clones and is missing some. The repertoire holds more than 60,000 clones, around 74% seen once, with roughly 4.7% in the top ten. Their antigens are not known. The sequencing here drew on PBMCs, taken from a glioma patient whose treatment included an IDH1 peptide vaccine. These receptors were taken from a man aged 45-65 years with glioma.

The V call is TRBV19, the J call TRBJ2-7, with TRBD1 matching 7 bases. Germline assignment: CDR1 LNHDA and CDR2 SQIVND (reference sequence). The CDR3 loop spans 14 amino acids. The V gene end was trimmed by 6 bases and the J gene end by 6 bases; junction bases not matched to a gene: 11. For the CDR3, the DNA is TGTGCCAGTAGGTCAGGGGGTGGCCGGTTCGAGCAGTACTTC. Translation gives CASRSGGGRFEQYF.

V usage is TRBV14 and J usage is TRBJ1-2; maybe TRBD1 (6 bases). The CDR3 runs to 13 residues. Germline CDR1 reads SGHDN; CDR2 reads FVKESK. V shed 4 bases and J shed 7 bases, with 13 bases lying between them. The CDR3 DNA follows: TGTGCCAGCAGCCCAGGGGTTACGGGTGGCTACACCTTC. Its protein is CASSPGVTGGYTF.

The chain has TRBV6-5 and TRBJ1-3, with D possibly TRBD1 on 5 matching bases. V lost 0 bases and J lost 11, with 14 bases in between. CDR1 and CDR2 from the germline V gene are MNHEY and SVGAGI. The CDR3 is 14 amino acids. CDR3 amino acids: CASSYSTARGAIYF. In DNA, the CDR3 is TGTGCCAGCAGTTACTCGACAGCCCGAGGGGCCATATATTTT.

This chain links TRBV6-1 with TRBJ1-4; 8 bases match TRBD1. Germline V gives CDR1 MNHNS, CDR2 SASEGT. The CDR3 loop spans 16 amino acids. The trim removed 4 bases at V and 1 base at J, leaving 5 bases unmatched. The CDR3 loop reads CASSATGGRTNEKLFF. DNA of the CDR3: TGTGCCAGCAGTGCAACAGGGGGGAGAACTAATGAAAAACTGTTTTTT.

The rearrangement links TRBV30 to TRBJ2-7, with D unclear. The germline V gene encodes CDR1 GTSNPN and CDR2 SVGIG (reference sequence). Trimming removed 0 bases at V and 4 bases at J, with 7 bases between. The CDR3 spans 12 residues. CDR3 loop: CAWSVGLYEQYF. For the CDR3, the DNA is TGTGCCTGGAGTGTAGGTCTATACGAGCAGTACTTC.